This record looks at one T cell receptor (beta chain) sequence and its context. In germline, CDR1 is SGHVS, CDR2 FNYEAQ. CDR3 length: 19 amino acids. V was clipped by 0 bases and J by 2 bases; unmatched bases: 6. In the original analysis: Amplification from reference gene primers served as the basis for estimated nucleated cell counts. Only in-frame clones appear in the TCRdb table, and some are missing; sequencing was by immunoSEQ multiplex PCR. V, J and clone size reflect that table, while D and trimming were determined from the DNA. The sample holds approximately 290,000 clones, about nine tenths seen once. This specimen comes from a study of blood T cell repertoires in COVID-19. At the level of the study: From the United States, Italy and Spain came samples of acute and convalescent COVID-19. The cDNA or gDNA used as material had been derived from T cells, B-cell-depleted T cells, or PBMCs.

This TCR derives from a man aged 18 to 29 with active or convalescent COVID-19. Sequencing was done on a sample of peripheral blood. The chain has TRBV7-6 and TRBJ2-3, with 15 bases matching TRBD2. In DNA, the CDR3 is TGTGCCAGCAGCTTAGCCGGGACTAGCGGGGGGCTACCCACAGATACGCAGTATTTT. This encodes CASSLAGTSGGLPTDTQYF.